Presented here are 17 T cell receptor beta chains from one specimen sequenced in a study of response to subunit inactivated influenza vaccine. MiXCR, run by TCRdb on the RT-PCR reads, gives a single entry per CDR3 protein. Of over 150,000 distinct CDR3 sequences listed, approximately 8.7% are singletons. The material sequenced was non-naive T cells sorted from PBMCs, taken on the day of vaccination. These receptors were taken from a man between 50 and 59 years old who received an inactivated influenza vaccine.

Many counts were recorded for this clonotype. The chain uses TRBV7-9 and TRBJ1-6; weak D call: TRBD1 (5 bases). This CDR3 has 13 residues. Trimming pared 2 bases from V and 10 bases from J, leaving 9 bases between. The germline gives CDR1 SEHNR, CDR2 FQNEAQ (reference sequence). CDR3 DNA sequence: TGTGCCAGCAGCTTAAAGGGGAACTCACCCCTCCACTTT. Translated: CASSLKGNSPLHF.

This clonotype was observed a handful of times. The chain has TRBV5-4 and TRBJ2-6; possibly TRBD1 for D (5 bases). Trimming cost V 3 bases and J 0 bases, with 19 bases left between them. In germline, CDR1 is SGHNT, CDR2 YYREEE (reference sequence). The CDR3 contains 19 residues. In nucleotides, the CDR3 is TGTGCCAGCAGCTCCGCCCCCCAGGGCAGAAACTCTGGGGCCAACGTCCTGACTTTC. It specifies CASSSAPQGRNSGANVLTF.

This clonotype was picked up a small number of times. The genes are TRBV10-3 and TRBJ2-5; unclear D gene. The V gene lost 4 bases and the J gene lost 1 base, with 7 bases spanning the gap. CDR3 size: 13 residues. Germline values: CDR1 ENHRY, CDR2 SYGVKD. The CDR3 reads CAISGNFQETQYF. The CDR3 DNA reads TGTGCCATCAGTGGTAACTTCCAAGAGACCCAGTACTTC.

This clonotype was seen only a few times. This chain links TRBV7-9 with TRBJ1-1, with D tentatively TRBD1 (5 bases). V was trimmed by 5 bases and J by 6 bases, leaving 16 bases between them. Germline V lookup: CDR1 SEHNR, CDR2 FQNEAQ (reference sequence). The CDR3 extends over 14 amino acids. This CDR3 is CASSTHQEGSEAFF. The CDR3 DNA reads TGTGCCAGCAGCACCCACCAGGAGGGGTCTGAAGCTTTCTTT. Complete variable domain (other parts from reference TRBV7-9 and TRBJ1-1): DTGVSQNPRHKITKRGQNVTFRCDPISEHNRLYWYRQTLGQGPEFLTYFQNEAQLEKSRLLSDRFSAERPKGSFSTLEIQRTEQGDSAMYLCASSTHQEGSEAFFGQGTRLTVV.

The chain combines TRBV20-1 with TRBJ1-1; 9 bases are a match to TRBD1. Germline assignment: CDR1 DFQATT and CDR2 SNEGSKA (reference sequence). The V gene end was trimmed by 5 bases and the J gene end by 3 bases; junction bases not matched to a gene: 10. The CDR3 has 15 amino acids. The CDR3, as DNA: TGCAGTGCTTTCAAAACCAGGACAGGGGACACTGAAGCTTTCTTT. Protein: CSAFKTRTGDTEAFF.

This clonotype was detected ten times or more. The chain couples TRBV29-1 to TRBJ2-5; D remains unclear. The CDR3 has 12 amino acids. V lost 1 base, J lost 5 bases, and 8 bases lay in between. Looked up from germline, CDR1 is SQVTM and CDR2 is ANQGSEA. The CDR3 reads CSVEGWVETQYF. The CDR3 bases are TGCAGCGTTGAAGGGTGGGTCGAGACCCAGTACTTC.

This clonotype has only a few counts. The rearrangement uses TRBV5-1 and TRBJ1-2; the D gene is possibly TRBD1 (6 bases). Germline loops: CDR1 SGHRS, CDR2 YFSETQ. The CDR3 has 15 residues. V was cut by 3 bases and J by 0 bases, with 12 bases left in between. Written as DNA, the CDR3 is TGCGCCAGCAGCTGGACAGAAACACCTAACTATGGCTACACCTTC. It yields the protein CASSWTETPNYGYTF.

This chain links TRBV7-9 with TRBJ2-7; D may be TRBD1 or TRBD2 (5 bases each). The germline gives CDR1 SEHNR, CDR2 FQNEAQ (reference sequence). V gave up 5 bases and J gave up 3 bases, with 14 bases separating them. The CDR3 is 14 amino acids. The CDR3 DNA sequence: TGTGCCAGCAGCCATCCGGGACGGTTCTACGAGCAGTACTTC. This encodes CASSHPGRFYEQYF.

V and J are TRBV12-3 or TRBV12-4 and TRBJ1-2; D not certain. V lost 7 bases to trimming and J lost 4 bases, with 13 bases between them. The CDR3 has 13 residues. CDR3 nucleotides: TGTGCCAGCACAGACCCTGGTGGCTATGGCTACACCTTC. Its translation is CASTDPGGYGYTF.

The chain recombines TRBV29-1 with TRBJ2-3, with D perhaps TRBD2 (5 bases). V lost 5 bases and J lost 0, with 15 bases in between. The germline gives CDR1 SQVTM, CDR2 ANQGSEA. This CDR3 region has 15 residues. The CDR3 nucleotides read TGCAGCGTTTCAGAGGGCCCCACTAGCACAGATACGCAGTATTTT. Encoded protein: CSVSEGPTSTDTQYF.

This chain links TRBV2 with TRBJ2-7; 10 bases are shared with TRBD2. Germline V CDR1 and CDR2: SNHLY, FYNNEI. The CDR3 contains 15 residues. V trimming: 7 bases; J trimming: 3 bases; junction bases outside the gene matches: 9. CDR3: CASKISSGSGYEQYF. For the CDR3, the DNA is TGTGCCAGCAAGATCTCTAGCGGGAGTGGCTACGAGCAGTACTTC.

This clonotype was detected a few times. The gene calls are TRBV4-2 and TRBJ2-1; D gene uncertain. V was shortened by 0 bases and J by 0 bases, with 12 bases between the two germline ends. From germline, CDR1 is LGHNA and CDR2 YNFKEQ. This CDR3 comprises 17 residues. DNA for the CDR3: TGTGCCAGCAGCCAAGATCTGCGGCTCTACTCCTACAATGAGCAGTTCTTC. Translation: CASSQDLRLYSYNEQFF.

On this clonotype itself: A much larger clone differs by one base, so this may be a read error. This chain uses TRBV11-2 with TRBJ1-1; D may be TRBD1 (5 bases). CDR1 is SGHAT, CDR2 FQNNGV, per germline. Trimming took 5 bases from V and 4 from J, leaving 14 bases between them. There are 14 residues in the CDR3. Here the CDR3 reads CASSPTRGGTEAFF. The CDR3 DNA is TGTGCCAGCAGCCCGACAAGGGGAGGCACTGAAGCTTTCTTT.

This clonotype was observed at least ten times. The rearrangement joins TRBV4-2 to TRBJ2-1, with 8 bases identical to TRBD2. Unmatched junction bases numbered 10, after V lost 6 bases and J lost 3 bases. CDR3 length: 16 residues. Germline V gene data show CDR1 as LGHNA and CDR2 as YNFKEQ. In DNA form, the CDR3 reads TGTGCCAGCAGTCTCGCGGGGGGCCGACTCTACAATGAGCAGTTCTTC. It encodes CASSLAGGRLYNEQFF.

The CDR3 here is CASRSTGTEAFF. CDR3 sequence (DNA): TGTGCCAGCAGATCGACAGGGACTGAAGCTTTCTTT. The V and J genes are TRBV6-5 and TRBJ1-1; TRBD1 matches at 7 bases. This CDR3 has 12 residues. V was pared by 6 bases and J by 5 bases, with 3 bases of the junction left unmatched. Germline-derived CDR1 and CDR2 are MNHEY and SVGAGI.

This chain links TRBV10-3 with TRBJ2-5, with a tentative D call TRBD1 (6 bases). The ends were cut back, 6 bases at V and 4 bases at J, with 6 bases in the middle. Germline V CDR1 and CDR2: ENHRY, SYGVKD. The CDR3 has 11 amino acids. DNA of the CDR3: TGTGCCATCAGGACAGGAGAGACCCAGTACTTC. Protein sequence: CAIRTGETQYF.

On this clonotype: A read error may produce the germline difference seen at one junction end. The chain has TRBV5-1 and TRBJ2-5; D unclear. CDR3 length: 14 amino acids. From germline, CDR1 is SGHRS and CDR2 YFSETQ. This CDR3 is CASSLAAGEETQHF. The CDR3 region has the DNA TGCGCCAGCAGCTTGGCGGCAGGAGAAGAGACCCAGCACTTC.